The 20 T cell receptor beta chains below come from one sample, sequenced in a study of blood T cell repertoires in COVID-19. Generated by immunoSEQ multiplex PCR, the TCRdb table keeps only in-frame clones and is missing some. The sample has more than 15,000 clones, 78% seen once; the top ten hold around a fifth. Material: peripheral blood. The origin of the receptors is a man in his 60s with active or convalescent COVID-19.

This chain links TRBV6-6 with TRBJ1-2, with 10 nucleotides matching TRBD1. The CDR3 consists of 13 residues. J lost 8 bases, V lost 6 bases, and 6 bases had no gene match. Germline loops: CDR1 MNHNY, CDR2 SVGAGI (reference sequence). CDR3 amino acids: CASSRGQGGGYTF. The CDR3, as DNA: TGTGCCAGCAGCCGAGGACAGGGGGGCGGCTACACCTTC.

V usage is TRBV6-5 and J usage is TRBJ2-7; possibly TRBD2 for D (6 bases). The V end was cut by 6 bases, the J end by 2 bases, with 11 bases between. The CDR3 contains 13 residues. Germline V lookup: CDR1 MNHEY, CDR2 SVGAGI. As DNA, the CDR3 is TGTGCCAGCAGGCGGGACGAAGCCTACGAGCAGTACTTC. As protein: CASRRDEAYEQYF.

The chain has TRBV4-1 and TRBJ1-6, with 10 bases fitting TRBD1. The V gene end was trimmed by 1 base and the J gene end by 1 base; junction bases not matched to a gene: 7. Germline V lookup: CDR1 MGHRA, CDR2 YSYEKL. The CDR3 is made up of 19 amino acids. Here the CDR3 DNA reads TGCGCCAGCAGCCAAGTAGGACAGGGGGTGCGTTCCTATAATTCACCCCTCCACTTT. Translating it yields CASSQVGQGVRSYNSPLHF.

J is TRBJ2-4 and V is TRBV11-2; TRBD1 might be the D (8 bases). The germline V gene encodes CDR1 SGHAT and CDR2 FQNNGV. The germline V and J ends were trimmed by 5 bases and 0 bases, with 17 bases remaining between them. This CDR3 has 17 amino acids. For the CDR3, the DNA is TGTGCCAGCAGCCGGCAGGGGGCGGGGGTAGCCAAAAACATTCAGTACTTC. The encoded protein is CASSRQGAGVAKNIQYF.

The chain combines TRBV27 with TRBJ1-3; D is possibly TRBD1 (6 bases). Trimming took 0 bases from V and 11 from J, leaving 17 bases between them. This CDR3 comprises 15 residues. CDR1 is MNHEY and CDR2 is SMNVEV in the germline V gene (reference sequence). CDR3 sequence reads: CASSLSSQGQSPIYF. For the CDR3, the DNA is TGTGCCAGCAGTTTATCCAGCCAGGGACAAAGCCCCATATATTTT.

The V gene is TRBV19, the J gene TRBJ2-2, with 11 bases that match TRBD1. Germline V lookup: CDR1 LNHDA, CDR2 SQIVND (reference sequence). The CDR3 extends over 16 amino acids. The V segment lost 6 bases and the J segment 5 bases; nucleotides outside the gene matches: 8. For the CDR3, the DNA is TGTGCCAGTAGCCCCGGACAGGGGGCAGTTACCGGGGAGCTGTTTTTT. It specifies CASSPGQGAVTGELFF.

The chain employs TRBV30 and TRBJ1-1; 7 bases align to TRBD1. Trimming cost V 3 bases and J 4 bases; bases outside gene matches: 11. The CDR3 contains 15 residues. The germline V gene has CDR1 GTSNPN and CDR2 SVGIG (reference sequence). CDR3 DNA sequence: TGTGCCTGGAGCCGACAATACAGGGGCGGCACTGAAGCTTTCTTT. As protein: CAWSRQYRGGTEAFF.

CDR3 sequence (DNA): TGTGCCAGCAGTTACGGGGGACAGGGCGGAACTGAAGCTTTCTTT. Protein sequence: CASSYGGQGGTEAFF. V is TRBV6-5 and J is TRBJ1-1; the match to TRBD1 covers 9 bases. V shed 2 bases, J shed 5 bases, and the junction held 6 bases outside the gene matches. This CDR3 is 15 amino acids long. The V gene's germline CDR1 is MNHEY and CDR2 SVGAGI.

V is TRBV11-1 and J is TRBJ2-7; 8 bases fit TRBD1. J lost 3 bases, V lost 5 bases, and 9 bases had no gene match. Germline CDR1 SGHAT, CDR2 FQDESV (reference sequence). The CDR3 has 15 residues. The CDR3 loop reads CASSSRSTGGYEQYF. CDR3 nucleotides: TGTGCCAGCAGCAGTAGAAGTACAGGGGGCTACGAGCAGTACTTC.

V and J are TRBV4-2 and TRBJ2-7, with D possibly TRBD1 on 6 matching bases. The CDR3 is 14 amino acids. CDR1 is LGHNA and CDR2 is YNFKEQ in the germline V gene. V lost 4 bases to trimming and J lost 7 bases, with 17 bases between them. The CDR3 bases are TGTGCCAGCAGCCCTCGGGGACCTCAGGGGGAGCAGTACTTC. Protein: CASSPRGPQGEQYF.

This clone showed up just a few times. The genes are TRBV5-4 and TRBJ1-2; no definite D call. Trimming left V 0 bases short and J 4 bases short, with 7 bases between. The CDR3 runs 13 residues. The V gene's germline CDR1 is SGHNT and CDR2 YYREEE (reference sequence). The CDR3 loop is CASSLDSFYGYTF. CDR3 DNA sequence: TGTGCCAGCAGCTTGGACAGCTTCTATGGCTACACCTTC. Variable domain in full (rest from reference TRBV5-4 and TRBJ1-2): ETGVTQSPTHLIKTRGQQVTLRCSSQSGHNTVSWYQQALGQGPQFIFQYYREEENGRGNFPPRFSGLQFPNYSSELNVNALELDDSALYLCASSLDSFYGYTFGSGTRLTVV.

The CDR3: CSVAGTGLFYGYTF. As DNA, the CDR3 is TGCAGCGTAGCCGGGACAGGCCTCTTCTATGGCTACACCTTC. The chain joins TRBV29-1 to TRBJ1-2; TRBD1 aligns across 8 bases. Per the germline V gene, CDR1 is SQVTM and CDR2 is ANQGSEA. The CDR3 loop spans 14 amino acids. Trimming cost V 6 bases and J 4 bases; bases outside gene matches: 10.

This chain connects TRBV6-5 to TRBJ1-2; 9 bases are a match to TRBD1. The ends lost 6 bases at V and 6 bases at J; junction bases unmatched: 2. This CDR3 has 12 residues. Germline lookup yields CDR1 MNHEY and CDR2 SVGAGI. The chain's CDR3 is CASSRTGDGYTF. For the CDR3, the DNA is TGTGCCAGCAGCCGGACAGGGGATGGCTACACCTTC.

The chain carries TRBV10-2 and TRBJ1-4; 7 bases are a match to TRBD1. The CDR3 contains 14 residues. The germline gives CDR1 WSHSY, CDR2 SAAADI. The V and J ends lost 3 bases and 4 bases, in that order; junction bases with no gene match: 2. Here the CDR3 reads CASSEGTVNEKLFF. The CDR3 region has the DNA TGCGCCAGCAGTGAAGGGACAGTTAATGAAAAACTGTTTTTT.

This CDR3 reads CASSPGEQAIGMDIQYF. CDR3 DNA sequence: TGTGCCAGCAGCCCAGGGGAACAGGCCATTGGCATGGACATTCAGTACTTC. The chain couples TRBV9 to TRBJ2-4; a weak D match, TRBD1 (6 bases). Germline CDR1 reads SGDLS; CDR2 reads YYNGEE. The CDR3 contains 17 residues. The ends were cut back, 4 bases at V and 8 bases at J, with 25 bases in the middle.

This clone has more than one count but fewer than ten. The gene calls are TRBV6-1 and TRBJ2-5; 9 nucleotides line up with TRBD2. The junction had 3 bases not matched to a gene; V was cut back by 3 bases and J by 1 base. Looked up from germline, CDR1 is MNHNS and CDR2 is SASEGT. The CDR3 covers 15 residues. CDR3: CASSEETSGQETQYF. DNA for the CDR3: TGTGCCAGCAGTGAGGAGACTAGCGGCCAAGAGACCCAGTACTTC.

The rearrangement joins TRBV9 to TRBJ1-6; no clear D. V lost 5 bases and J 0 bases, leaving 6 bases between the germline ends. CDR3 length equals 14 residues. Germline V gene data show CDR1 as SGDLS and CDR2 as YYNGEE. In nucleotides, the CDR3 is TGTGCCAGCAGTGAGAGCTCCTATAATTCACCCCTCCACTTT. Translated: CASSESSYNSPLHF.

The chain has TRBV5-1 and TRBJ1-1; no firm D call. CDR1 and CDR2 from the germline V gene are SGHRS and YFSETQ. The V end lost 2 bases, the J end lost 1 base, and 12 bases lay between the germline ends. The CDR3 consists of 15 residues. CDR3: CASSFREFQNTEAFF. As DNA, the CDR3 is TGCGCCAGCAGCTTCCGTGAGTTCCAGAACACTGAAGCTTTCTTT. Based on the CDR3 plus reference TRBV5-1 and TRBJ1-1, the full variable domain is KAGVTQTPRYLIKTRGQQVTLSCSPISGHRSVSWYQQTPGQGLQFLFEYFSETQRNKGNFPGRFSGRQFSNSRSEMNVSTLELGDSALYLCASSFREFQNTEAFFGQGTRLTVV.

The chain recombines TRBV6-5 with TRBJ2-7; possibly TRBD2 for D (5 bases). The CDR3 totals 15 residues. Deletions cut 2 bases from V and 2 bases from J, with 13 bases between. Looked up from germline, CDR1 is MNHEY and CDR2 is SVGAGI. DNA for the CDR3: TGTGCCAGCAGTTACCCGGACTTATCGGCCTACGAGCAGTACTTC. Its translation is CASSYPDLSAYEQYF.

The chain has TRBV7-7 and TRBJ2-1; 7 nucleotides match TRBD2. The CDR3 sequence is 17 residues long. Germline values: CDR1 SSHAT, CDR2 FNYEAQ (reference sequence). V shed 3 bases, J shed 7 bases, and the junction held 15 bases outside the gene matches. The CDR3 loop reads CASSFRVRRELGNEQFF. CDR3 sequence (DNA): TGTGCCAGCAGCTTCAGGGTTCGGCGGGAGTTGGGGAATGAGCAGTTCTTC.